The rows below give T cell receptor beta chains drawn from one sample of a study of early T cells in non-severe SARS-CoV-2 infection. One entry per CDR3 protein results from TCRdb running MiXCR on the 5' RACE reads. The data hold about 94,000 distinct CDR3 sequences, with less than 15% observed a single time. Material for sequencing was whole blood. These receptors came from an adult who was a healthcare worker with PCR-confirmed SARS-CoV-2 infection or an uninfected control (not recorded which). The CDR3 runs from the conserved cysteine through the conserved F or W. Each record gives: J gene, V gene, CDR3 protein.

J: TRBJ2-1; V: TRBV6-4; CDR3: CASSSTGVDEQFF
J: TRBJ2-2; V: TRBV5-1; CDR3: CASSLEPAPGRGELFF
J: TRBJ1-2; V: TRBV28; CDR3: CAGSFAGKGGYGYTF
J: TRBJ1-4; V: TRBV5-1; CDR3: CASRVGTGAVNEKLFF
J: TRBJ2-3; V: TRBV20-1; CDR3: CSALLTDTQYF
J: TRBJ2-2; V: TRBV7-2; CDR3: CASSLSRTTTGELFF
J: TRBJ2-3; V: TRBV29-1; CDR3: CSVQPGLAGPDTQYF
J: TRBJ2-3; V: TRBV29-1; CDR3: CSVRPGEITDTQYF
J: TRBJ1-6; V: TRBV5-1; CDR3: CASSFARVEDNSPLHF
J: TRBJ1-6; V: TRBV18; CDR3: CASSAGTGNSPLHF
J: TRBJ2-7; V: TRBV4-2; CDR3: CASSQEGQGAIGTSHEQYF
J: TRBJ1-1; V: TRBV20-1; CDR3: CSAIGTSNTEAFF
J: TRBJ1-3; V: TRBV18; CDR3: CASSPSLGKNSGNTIYF
J: TRBJ1-1; V: TRBV6-6; CDR3: CASSYTDRGRMNTEAFF
J: TRBJ2-5; V: TRBV23-1; CDR3: CASSRPGQGGETQYF
J: TRBJ2-3; V: TRBV28; CDR3: CASSPWGQGVGTQYF
J: TRBJ2-7; V: TRBV7-2; CDR3: CASSLGLRMPRKSYEQYF
J: TRBJ1-2; V: TRBV7-8; CDR3: CASSFRGMGYGYTF
J: TRBJ1-6; V: TRBV5-1; CDR3: CASSLVQDSPLHF
J: TRBJ2-1; V: TRBV20-1; CDR3: CSASGFLAGSNEQFF
J: TRBJ2-1; V: TRBV6-5; CDR3: CASSATSGGYNEQFF
J: TRBJ1-4; V: TRBV10-2; CDR3: CASSDGLDEKLFF
J: TRBJ2-5; V: TRBV28; CDR3: CASRPIGLRQETQYF
J: TRBJ1-3; V: TRBV28; CDR3: CASTTGLGNTIYF
J: TRBJ2-3; V: TRBV3-1; CDR3: CASSQGDWGRDTQYF
J: TRBJ2-7; V: TRBV11-2; CDR3: CASSPTTGDRTYEQYF
J: TRBJ2-1; V: TRBV6-5; CDR3: CASSYGGVFNYNEQFF
J: TRBJ1-2; V: TRBV20-1; CDR3: CSAEDKSYSYTF
J: TRBJ2-5; V: TRBV7-9; CDR3: CASSPGGTEETQYF
J: TRBJ2-7; V: TRBV19; CDR3: CASSTRGDYEQYF
J: TRBJ2-1; V: TRBV7-2; CDR3: CASSPRTGTYNEQFF
J: TRBJ2-7; V: TRBV4-3; CDR3: CASSQARGNEQYF
J: TRBJ1-5; V: TRBV28; CDR3: CASSLETPAQPQHF
J: TRBJ2-1; V: TRBV10-2; CDR3: CASSVTSGRRDEQFF
J: TRBJ2-3; V: TRBV6-2/TRBV6-3; CDR3: CASSYRGGYTDTQYF
J: TRBJ1-2; V: TRBV5-1; CDR3: CASRDQEGSETIF
J: TRBJ2-7; V: TRBV7-6; CDR3: CASSPPNKGPDEQYF
J: TRBJ2-5; V: TRBV23-1; CDR3: CASSPNRGTKQETQYF
J: TRBJ2-3; V: TRBV14; CDR3: CASSQVSGVDTQYF
J: TRBJ1-5; V: TRBV20-1; CDR3: CSAPPQGASNQPQHF
J: TRBJ2-3; V: TRBV16; CDR3: CASSQSNSGGFTDTQYF
J: TRBJ1-2; V: TRBV10-3; CDR3: CAISEFPGKKGYTF
J: TRBJ1-1; V: TRBV6-6; CDR3: CASTSGQGSSFF
J: TRBJ2-3; V: TRBV28; CDR3: CASSLNAGQGSSNTQYF
J: TRBJ2-7; V: TRBV7-2; CDR3: CASNAGPSSPLGEF
J: TRBJ2-7; V: TRBV27; CDR3: CASSLGRNNEQYF
J: TRBJ2-1; V: TRBV4-2; CDR3: CASSQAQGGGYNEQFF
J: TRBJ1-6; V: TRBV6-1; CDR3: CASSEQGRVNSPLHF
J: TRBJ1-1; V: TRBV7-6; CDR3: CASSPTGYTEAFF
J: TRBJ2-6; V: TRBV6-5; CDR3: CASSEGFLSSGANVLTF
J: TRBJ2-7; V: TRBV12-3/TRBV12-4; CDR3: CASSFDGLSYEQYF
J: TRBJ2-7; V: TRBV20-1; CDR3: CSARETPRDRVPGEQYF
J: TRBJ2-2; V: TRBV4-2; CDR3: CASSQQDSNTGELFF
J: TRBJ2-5; V: TRBV28; CDR3: CASSSGGLLETQYF
J: TRBJ1-5; V: TRBV27; CDR3: CASMKGWGHNQPQHF